This TCR beta chain was sequenced during a study of blood T cell repertoires in COVID-19. Generated by immunoSEQ multiplex PCR, the TCRdb table keeps only in-frame clones and is missing some. This table has almost 400,000 clones, under 90% appearing once. This CDR3 is built from 15 residues. In germline, CDR1 is MNHNS, CDR2 SASEGT. The V end was cut by 2 bases, the J end by 0 bases, with 11 bases between. The sequence derives from a young woman who had recovered from COVID-19. Sequenced material: PBMCs or T cells enriched from blood (not recorded which). V gene TRBV6-1 combines with J gene TRBJ2-7; perhaps TRBD1 as D (6 bases). The CDR3 sequence is CASSEQTGSSYEQYF. The CDR3 nucleotides are TGTGCCAGCAGTGAACAGACAGGTAGCTCCTACGAGCAGTACTTC.